The next 16 T cell receptor beta chains were all read from a single sample in a study of graft-versus-host responses after intestinal transplantation. Measured with immunoSEQ multiplex PCR; TCRdb has only the in-frame clones, and not every one. The sample lists 90,000 to 150,000 clones, 80% to 95% seen once, with more than 0.09% in the top ten. Their antigens remain unidentified. Sequencing used unstimulated CD4+ T cells sorted from spleen or lymph node cells, obtained before intestinal transplant. These receptors were obtained from a human donor who received an intestinal transplant.

This chain links TRBV19 with TRBJ2-2; D is possibly TRBD2 (6 bases). The CDR3 sequence is 14 residues long. Trimming left V 7 bases short and J 3 bases short, with 12 bases between. CDR1 and CDR2 from the germline V gene are LNHDA and SQIVND (reference sequence). CDR3 DNA: TGTGCCAGTATCACAGGCGGGGACACCGGGGAGCTGTTTTTT. Its protein is CASITGGDTGELFF.

This clone was observed a few times. This chain uses TRBV21-1 with TRBJ1-1; the table calls TRBD1, which could not be checked here. TRBV21-1 is noted as a pseudogene. This CDR3 has 14 residues. CDR3 DNA sequence: TGTGCCAGCAACCTAGGACAGGGGGCCACTGAAGCTTTCTTT. Translating gives CASNLGQGATEAFF.

This sequence joins TRBV7-9 and TRBJ1-1, with no clear D. The germline CDR1 and CDR2 sequences are SEHNR and FQNEAQ (reference sequence). The V gene lost 5 bases and the J gene lost 3 bases, with 10 bases spanning the gap. CDR3 size: 13 residues. The CDR3 sequence: CASSRALYTEAFF. The DNA for the CDR3 is TGTGCCAGCAGCAGGGCTTTGTACACTGAAGCTTTCTTT.

This clone appeared a few times. The J gene is TRBJ2-7, the V gene TRBV7-9, with D possibly TRBD2 on 6 matching bases. The V gene lost 5 bases and the J gene lost 2 bases, with 16 bases spanning the gap. CDR1 and CDR2 (germline): SEHNR, FQNEAQ (reference sequence). CDR3 length equals 15 residues. The CDR3 region is CASSGGLGLPYEQYF. In nucleotides, the CDR3 is TGTGCCAGCAGCGGAGGGTTAGGGCTGCCCTACGAGCAGTACTTC. The variable domain in full, with the rest retrieved from reference TRBV7-9 and TRBJ2-7, is DTGVSQNPRHKITKRGQNVTFRCDPISEHNRLYWYRQTLGQGPEFLTYFQNEAQLEKSRLLSDRFSAERPKGSFSTLEIQRTEQGDSAMYLCASSGGLGLPYEQYFGPGTRLTVT.

The rearrangement links TRBV5-1 to TRBJ2-2; possible D gene TRBD2, 5 bases. Germline CDR1 SGHRS, CDR2 YFSETQ. Trimming cost V 5 bases and J 5 bases, with 13 bases left between them. The CDR3 extends over 14 amino acids. DNA of the CDR3: TGCGCCAGCAGTCGCCCGGGATTAACCGGGGAGCTGTTTTTT. This gives the protein CASSRPGLTGELFF.

V usage is TRBV27 and J usage is TRBJ2-1; D remains ambiguous. This CDR3 is 16 amino acids long. Germline lookup yields CDR1 MNHEY and CDR2 SMNVEV (reference sequence). V lost 3 bases and J 2 bases, leaving 14 bases between the germline ends. This CDR3 is CASSLWSQLPYNEQFF. Written as DNA, the CDR3 is TGTGCCAGCAGTTTGTGGTCGCAGTTACCCTACAATGAGCAGTTCTTC.

This chain joins TRBV5-1 and TRBJ1-1, with a possible D match to TRBD1 (6 bases). CDR1 is SGHRS, CDR2 YFSETQ, per germline. Trimming left V 0 bases short and J 1 base short, with 10 bases between. The CDR3 consists of 15 residues. The CDR3 DNA sequence: TGCGCCAGCAGCTTGGATGGGGGCGCGAACACTGAAGCTTTCTTT. The encoded protein is CASSLDGGANTEAFF.

The J gene is TRBJ2-5, the V gene TRBV5-4; 7 bases are shared with TRBD1. The germline V gene has CDR1 SGHNT and CDR2 YYREEE (reference sequence). V dropped 2 bases and J dropped 3; count of bases not matched to a gene: 4. The CDR3 covers 14 residues. The CDR3 nucleotides read TGTGCCAGCAGCTTCCCCGGACAGGAAGAGACCCAGTACTTC. Translation gives CASSFPGQEETQYF.

V gene TRBV28 combines with J gene TRBJ2-5; TRBD2 is a possible D gene (5 bases). V shed 2 bases and J shed 5 bases, with 9 bases lying between them. The germline CDR1 and CDR2 sequences are MDHEN and SYDVKM. The CDR3 loop spans 13 amino acids. The CDR3 nucleotides read TGTGCCAGCAGTTTAGGGAGAATTGAGACCCAGTACTTC. Encoded protein: CASSLGRIETQYF.

This clone was recorded a few times. J is TRBJ2-7 and V is TRBV5-1; TRBD2 matches at 7 bases. The germline V gene encodes CDR1 SGHRS and CDR2 YFSETQ. The CDR3 runs 17 residues. V was clipped by 2 bases and J by 2 bases; unmatched bases: 13. This chain's CDR3 is CASSLALAARRPYEQYF. The CDR3 bases are TGCGCCAGCAGCTTAGCCCTAGCGGCACGCCGTCCCTACGAGCAGTACTTC.

The genes are TRBV15 and TRBJ2-5, with D maybe TRBD1 (6 bases). V was pared by 3 bases and J by 2 bases, with 10 bases between. The CDR3 covers 14 residues. Germline CDR1 LNHNV, CDR2 YYDKDF (reference sequence). The CDR3, as DNA: TGTGCCACCAGCAGGAGGGACAAGCAAGAGACCCAGTACTTC. Its protein is CATSRRDKQETQYF.

The V and J genes are TRBV28 and TRBJ1-1, with D perhaps TRBD1 (5 bases). V lost 8 bases and J 4 bases, leaving 17 bases between the germline ends. CDR3 size: 14 residues. Germline-derived CDR1 and CDR2 are MDHEN and SYDVKM. As DNA, the CDR3 is TGTGCCAGCCCCACCAGGGCAGGGTCCACTGAAGCTTTCTTT. It is translated as CASPTRAGSTEAFF.

V is TRBV5-1 and J is TRBJ2-7; 8 nucleotides agree with TRBD2. V shed 1 base, J shed 0 bases, and the junction held 12 bases outside the gene matches. The germline gives CDR1 SGHRS, CDR2 YFSETQ. The CDR3 consists of 18 residues. For the CDR3, the DNA is TGCGCCAGCAGCTTGTTGGGAGGAAGACTAGCGATCTCCTACGAGCAGTACTTC. Translated: CASSLLGGRLAISYEQYF.

CDR3 in amino acids: CASSLLGGLDYGYTF. The CDR3 DNA reads TGTGCCAGCAGCTTGCTCGGGGGTCTGGACTATGGCTACACCTTC. This chain joins TRBV5-6 and TRBJ1-2, with D perhaps matching TRBD1 (5 bases). Germline assignment: CDR1 SGHDT and CDR2 YYEEEE. This CDR3 spans 15 amino acids. V gave up 1 base and J gave up 3 bases, with 13 bases separating them.

The V and J genes are TRBV10-3 and TRBJ2-7, with TRBD1 as a possible D gene (5 bases). CDR1 and CDR2 from the germline V gene are ENHRY and SYGVKD. Trimming stripped 7 bases from V and 4 bases from J, with 17 bases between. The CDR3 sequence is 14 residues long. The CDR3 reads CAITPGAGNYEQYF. The CDR3 DNA is TGTGCCATCACCCCTGGGGCAGGGAATTACGAGCAGTACTTC.

The chain is built from TRBV11-2 and TRBJ1-3, with 7 bases matching TRBD1. The CDR3 spans 15 residues. Germline lookup yields CDR1 SGHAT and CDR2 FQNNGV. The ends lost 4 bases at V and 2 bases at J; junction bases unmatched: 5. The CDR3 bases are TGTGCCAGCAGCTCTTTAGGACAGGCTGGAAACACCATATATTTT. Translating it yields CASSSLGQAGNTIYF.